A selection of T cell receptor beta chains follows, all from one sample in a study of T cell responses to AZD1222 COVID-19 vaccine. Profiling relied on immunoSEQ multiplex PCR, and the TCRdb table lists in-frame clones only, not all of them. The sample lists about 130,000 clones; about nine tenths were seen once. This material consisted of peripheral blood, taken on day 0 of MenACWY control vaccination. The receptors derive from an adult in good health. CDR3s include the opening cysteine and the closing phenylalanine or tryptophan. The D gene is left open where the match is weak. Clone size, where shown, is once, few, many, or a class for clones that have expanded.

TRBJ2-2 TRBD2 - TRBV5-6 CASSSAASGGTGELFF TGTGCCAGCAGCTCGGCGGCTAGCGGGGGCACCGGGGAGCTGTTTTTT
TRBJ1-5 - - TRBV12-3/TRBV12-4 CASGNGGVAQHF TGTGCCAGCGGCAATGGGGGGGTCGCCCAGCATTTT
TRBJ1-2 TRBD1 once TRBV23-1 CASSARDRVYGYTF TGCGCCAGCAGTGCCCGGGACAGGGTCTATGGCTACACCTTC
TRBJ2-1 - - TRBV27 CASSLQGGNEQFF TGTGCCAGCAGTTTACAGGGAGGCAATGAGCAGTTCTTC
TRBJ2-1 - - TRBV2 CASSRGFYNEQFF TGTGCCAGCAGCCGGGGGTTTTACAATGAGCAGTTCTTC
TRBJ2-2 - - TRBV15 CATSRRPGTPNTGELFF TGTGCCACCAGCAGACGCCCCGGGACACCGAACACCGGGGAGCTGTTTTTT
TRBJ2-1 - - TRBV5-8 CASSWGKGDEQFF TGTGCCAGCAGCTGGGGGAAGGGCGATGAGCAGTTCTTC
TRBJ1-6 - - TRBV9 CASSVGNSPLHF TGTGCCAGCAGCGTAGGCAATTCACCCCTCCACTTT
TRBJ1-2 - - TRBV7-9 CASSLSRDGYTF TGTGCCAGCAGCTTATCGAGGGATGGCTACACCTTC
TRBJ1-6 - - TRBV18 CASSPQGIYDSPLHF TGTGCCAGCTCACCCCAGGGGATCTACGATTCACCCCTCCACTTT
TRBJ2-5 - - TRBV18 CASSRQDNVETQYF TGTGCCAGCTCACGTCAGGATAACGTAGAGACCCAGTACTTC
TRBJ2-7 - - TRBV7-2 CASSPNHPPYYEQYF TGTGCCAGCAGCCCAAACCACCCACCCTACTACGAGCAGTACTTC
TRBJ2-4 - once TRBV27 CASTSSGVAKNIQYF TGTGCCAGCACTTCAAGTGGGGTAGCCAAAAACATTCAGTACTTC
TRBJ1-2 TRBD1 - TRBV24-1 CATSTPGQVHGYTF TGTGCCACCAGTACCCCGGGACAGGTCCATGGCTACACCTTC
TRBJ2-1 TRBD2 - TRBV24-1 CATSDWTSPRGNEQFF TGTGCCACCAGTGATTGGACTAGCCCAAGGGGTAATGAGCAGTTCTTC
TRBJ1-3 TRBD1 once TRBV27 CASSRDSGRGNTIYF TGTGCCAGCAGTAGGGACAGTGGCCGTGGAAACACCATATATTTT
TRBJ1-1 TRBD1 - TRBV19 CASSIRPGQTYEAFF TGTGCCAGTAGTATTAGGCCGGGACAGACTTATGAAGCTTTCTTT
TRBJ2-1 TRBD2 - TRBV7-9 CASSTSGGHYNEQFF TGTGCCAGCAGCACAAGCGGGGGGCACTACAATGAGCAGTTCTTC
TRBJ2-3 - - TRBV6-2/TRBV6-3 CASSQSYTQYF TGTGCCAGCAGTCAATCCTATACGCAGTATTTT
TRBJ2-2 - - TRBV5-1 CASSPDGNTGELFF TGCGCCAGCAGCCCCGACGGAAACACCGGGGAGCTGTTTTTT